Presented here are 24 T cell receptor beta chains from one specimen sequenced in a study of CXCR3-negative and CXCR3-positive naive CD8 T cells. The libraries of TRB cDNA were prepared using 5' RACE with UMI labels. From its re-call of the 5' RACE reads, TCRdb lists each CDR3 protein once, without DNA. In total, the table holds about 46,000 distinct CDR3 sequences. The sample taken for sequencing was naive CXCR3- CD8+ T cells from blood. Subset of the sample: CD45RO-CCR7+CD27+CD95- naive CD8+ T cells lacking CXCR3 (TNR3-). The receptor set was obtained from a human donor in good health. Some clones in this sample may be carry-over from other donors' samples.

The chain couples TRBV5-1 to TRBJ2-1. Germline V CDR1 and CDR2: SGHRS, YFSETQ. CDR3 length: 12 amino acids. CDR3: CASTLGRDEQFF.

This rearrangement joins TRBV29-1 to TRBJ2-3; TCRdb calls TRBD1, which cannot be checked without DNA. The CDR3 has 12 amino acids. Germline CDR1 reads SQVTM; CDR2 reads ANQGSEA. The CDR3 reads CSVEQGPYTQYF.

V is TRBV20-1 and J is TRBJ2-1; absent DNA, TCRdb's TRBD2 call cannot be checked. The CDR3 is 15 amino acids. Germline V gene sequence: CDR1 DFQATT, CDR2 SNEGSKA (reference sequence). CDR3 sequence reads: CSATPWEGDIDEQFF.

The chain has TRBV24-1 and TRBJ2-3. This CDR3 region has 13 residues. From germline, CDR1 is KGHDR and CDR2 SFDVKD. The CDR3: CATSEEQQDTQYF.

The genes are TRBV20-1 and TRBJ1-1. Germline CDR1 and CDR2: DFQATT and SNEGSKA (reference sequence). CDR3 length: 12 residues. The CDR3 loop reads CSAKVSDTEAFF.

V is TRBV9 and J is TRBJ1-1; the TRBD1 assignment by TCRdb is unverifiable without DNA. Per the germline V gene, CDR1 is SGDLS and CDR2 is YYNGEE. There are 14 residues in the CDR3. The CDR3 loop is CASSAGTWEIEAFF.

CDR3 in amino acids: CASSQDSGTGAYEQYF. This chain connects TRBV3-1 to TRBJ2-7; TCRdb indicates TRBD1, and absent DNA this call remains unverified. Per the germline V gene, CDR1 is LGHDT and CDR2 is YNNKEL (reference sequence). This CDR3 is 16 amino acids long.

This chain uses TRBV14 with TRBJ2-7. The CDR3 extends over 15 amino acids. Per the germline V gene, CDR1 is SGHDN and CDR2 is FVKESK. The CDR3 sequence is CASSQDRGISYEQYF.

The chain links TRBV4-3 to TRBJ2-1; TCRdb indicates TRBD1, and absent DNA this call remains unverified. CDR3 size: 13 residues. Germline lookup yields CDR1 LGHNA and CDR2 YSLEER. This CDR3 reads CASSQWGDNEQFF.

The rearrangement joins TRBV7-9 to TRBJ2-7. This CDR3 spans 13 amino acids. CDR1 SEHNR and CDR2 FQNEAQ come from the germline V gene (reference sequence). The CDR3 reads CASSLIGDHEQYF.

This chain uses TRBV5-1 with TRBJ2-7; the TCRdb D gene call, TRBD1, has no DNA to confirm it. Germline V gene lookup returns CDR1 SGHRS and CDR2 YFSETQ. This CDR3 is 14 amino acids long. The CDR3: CASSLRDLSYEQYF.

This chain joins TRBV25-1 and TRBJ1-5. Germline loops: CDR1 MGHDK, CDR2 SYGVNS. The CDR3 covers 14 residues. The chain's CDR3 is CASSLGVGHQPQHF.

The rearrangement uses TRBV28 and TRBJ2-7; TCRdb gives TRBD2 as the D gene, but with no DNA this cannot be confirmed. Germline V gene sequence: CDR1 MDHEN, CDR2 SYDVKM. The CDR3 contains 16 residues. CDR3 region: CASSLGSGGHSYEQYF.

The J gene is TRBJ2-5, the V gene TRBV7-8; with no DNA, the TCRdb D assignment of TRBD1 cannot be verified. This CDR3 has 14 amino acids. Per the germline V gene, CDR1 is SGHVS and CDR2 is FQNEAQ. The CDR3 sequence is CASSLGPGGETQYF.

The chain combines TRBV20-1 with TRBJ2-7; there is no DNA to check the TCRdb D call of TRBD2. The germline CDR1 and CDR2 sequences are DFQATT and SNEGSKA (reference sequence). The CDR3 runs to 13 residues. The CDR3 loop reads CSASLGGSYEQYF.

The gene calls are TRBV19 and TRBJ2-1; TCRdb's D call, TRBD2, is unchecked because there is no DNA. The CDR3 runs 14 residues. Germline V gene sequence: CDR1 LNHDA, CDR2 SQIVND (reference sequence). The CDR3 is CASVSGSSYSEQFF.

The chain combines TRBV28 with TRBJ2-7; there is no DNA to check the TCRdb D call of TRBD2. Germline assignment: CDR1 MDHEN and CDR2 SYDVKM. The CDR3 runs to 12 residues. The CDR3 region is CASSQGLPGWYF. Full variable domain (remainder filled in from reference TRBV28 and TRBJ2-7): DVKVTQSSRYLVKRTGEKVFLECVQDMDHENMFWYRQDPGLGLRLIYFSYDVKMKEKGDIPEGYSVSREKKERFSLILESASTNQTSMYLCASSQGLPGWYFGPGTRLTVT.

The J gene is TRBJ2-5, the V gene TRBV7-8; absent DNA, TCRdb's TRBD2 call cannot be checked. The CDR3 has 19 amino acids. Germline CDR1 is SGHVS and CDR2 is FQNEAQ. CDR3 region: CASSPLAVGGPLYQETQYF.

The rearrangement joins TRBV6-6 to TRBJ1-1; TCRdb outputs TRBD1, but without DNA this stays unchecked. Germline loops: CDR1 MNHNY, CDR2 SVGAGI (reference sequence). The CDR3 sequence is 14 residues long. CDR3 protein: CATIPTGGATEAFF.

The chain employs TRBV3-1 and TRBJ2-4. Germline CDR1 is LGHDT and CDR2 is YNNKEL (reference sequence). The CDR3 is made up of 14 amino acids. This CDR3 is CASSQAFGENIQYF.

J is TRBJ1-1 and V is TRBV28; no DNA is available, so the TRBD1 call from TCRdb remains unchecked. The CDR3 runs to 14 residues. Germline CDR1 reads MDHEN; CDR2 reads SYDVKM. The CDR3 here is CASSRGDTNTEAFF. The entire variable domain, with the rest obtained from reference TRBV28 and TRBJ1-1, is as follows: DVKVTQSSRYLVKRTGEKVFLECVQDMDHENMFWYRQDPGLGLRLIYFSYDVKMKEKGDIPEGYSVSREKKERFSLILESASTNQTSMYLCASSRGDTNTEAFFGQGTRLTVV.

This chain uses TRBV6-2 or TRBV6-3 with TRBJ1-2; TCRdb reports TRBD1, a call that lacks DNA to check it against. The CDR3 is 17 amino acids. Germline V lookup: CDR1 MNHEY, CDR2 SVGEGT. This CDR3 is CASSYSGGARGFYGYTF.

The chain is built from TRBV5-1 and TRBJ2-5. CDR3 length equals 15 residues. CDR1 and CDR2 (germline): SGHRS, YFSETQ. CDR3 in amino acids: CASSSLDGYQETQYF.

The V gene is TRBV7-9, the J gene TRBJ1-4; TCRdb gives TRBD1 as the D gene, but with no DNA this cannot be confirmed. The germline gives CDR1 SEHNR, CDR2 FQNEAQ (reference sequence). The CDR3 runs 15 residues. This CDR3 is CASRPRDSLNEKLFF.